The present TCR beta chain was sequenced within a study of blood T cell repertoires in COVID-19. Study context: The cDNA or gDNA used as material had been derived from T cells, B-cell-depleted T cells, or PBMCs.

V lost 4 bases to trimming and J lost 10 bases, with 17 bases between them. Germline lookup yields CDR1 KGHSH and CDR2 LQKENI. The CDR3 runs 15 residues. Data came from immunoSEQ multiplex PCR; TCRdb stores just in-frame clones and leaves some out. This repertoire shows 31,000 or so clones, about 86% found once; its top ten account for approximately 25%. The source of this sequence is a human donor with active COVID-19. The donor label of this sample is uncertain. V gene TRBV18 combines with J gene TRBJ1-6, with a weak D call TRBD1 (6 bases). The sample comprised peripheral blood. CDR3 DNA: TGTGCCAGCTCACGCCAAACAGGGCTACACTCACCCCTCCACTTT. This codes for CASSRQTGLHSPLHF.